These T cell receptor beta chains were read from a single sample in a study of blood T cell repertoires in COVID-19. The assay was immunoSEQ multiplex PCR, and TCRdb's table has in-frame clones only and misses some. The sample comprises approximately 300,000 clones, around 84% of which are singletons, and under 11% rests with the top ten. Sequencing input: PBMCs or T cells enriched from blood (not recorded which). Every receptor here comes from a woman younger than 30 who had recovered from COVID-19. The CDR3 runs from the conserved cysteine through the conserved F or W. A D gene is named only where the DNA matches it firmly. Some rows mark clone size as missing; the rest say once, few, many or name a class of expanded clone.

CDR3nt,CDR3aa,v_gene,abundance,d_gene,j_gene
TGTGCCAGCAGCCTCGGACAGGAGCAGTTCTTC,CASSLGQEQFF,TRBV11-3,once,NA,TRBJ2-1
TGTGCCAGTAGTTTCCTCAGGGCAGGTAACACTGAAGCTTTCTTT,CASSFLRAGNTEAFF,TRBV19,NA,NA,TRBJ1-1
TGTGCCAGCAGCCTAGGGGCAGGGTACGGGGCCAACGTCCTGACTTTC,CASSLGAGYGANVLTF,TRBV7-6,NA,NA,TRBJ2-6
TGTGCCAGCAGACACTCTGGTGGTTTGGGGCCGAACACTGAAGCTTTCTTT,CASRHSGGLGPNTEAFF,TRBV28,NA,NA,TRBJ1-1
TGTGCCAGCAGCTTAGGTAGGACAGCCGAGCAGTTCTTC,CASSLGRTAEQFF,TRBV7-9,NA,NA,TRBJ2-1
TGTGCCTGGAGCCACGGACAGGGGTATTCAACTAATGAAAAACTGTTTTTT,CAWSHGQGYSTNEKLFF,TRBV30,NA,TRBD1,TRBJ1-4
TGCGCCAGCAGCTTGGTGCCAGCGGGTGAGCAGTTCTTC,CASSLVPAGEQFF,TRBV5-1,NA,NA,TRBJ2-1
TGTGCCAGCTCACCACCAAACGAGGATACGCAGTATTTT,CASSPPNEDTQYF,TRBV18,NA,NA,TRBJ2-3
TGTGCCAGTAGTCTGGGGGACAGCGAATACTATGGCTACACCTTC,CASSLGDSEYYGYTF,TRBV19,NA,TRBD1,TRBJ1-2
TGTGCCAGCAGTTATGGAAGAGGTGCCTACGAGCAGTACTTC,CASSYGRGAYEQYF,TRBV6-5,NA,NA,TRBJ2-7
TGTGCCAGCAGCCAAGTTATTAGCGGGAGACCAAGAGTTCCGTACTTC,CASSQVISGRPRVPYF,TRBV4-2,NA,TRBD2,TRBJ2-5
TGTGCCAGCAGCGTAGCAGGGACTAGCGCTTACGAGCAGTACTTC,CASSVAGTSAYEQYF,TRBV9,NA,TRBD2,TRBJ2-7
TGCGCCAGCAGCCAACCTAGACAGGGTCTAGGAGGCTACACCTTC,CASSQPRQGLGGYTF,TRBV4-1,NA,TRBD1,TRBJ1-2
TGTGCCAGCAGTTTATCCCCGACAGAGAATGAAAAACTGTTTTTT,CASSLSPTENEKLFF,TRBV27,NA,NA,TRBJ1-4
TGTGCCAGCAGCTTAACGGGTGGTGCTGAAGCTTTCTTT,CASSLTGGAEAFF,TRBV7-9,NA,NA,TRBJ1-1
TGTGCCAGCAGTTATACGGGACAGGGTGAAAATGAGCAGTTCTTC,CASSYTGQGENEQFF,TRBV6-5,once,TRBD1,TRBJ2-1
TGTGCCAGCAGTGAAGCGCAGGGCTTTAACTATGGCTACACCTTC,CASSEAQGFNYGYTF,TRBV2,NA,NA,TRBJ1-2
TGTGCCAGCAGCTCGGTAGGGAGGGCTCAGGAGCAGTTCTTC,CASSSVGRAQEQFF,TRBV11-2,many,TRBD2,TRBJ2-1
TGCGCCAGCAGTGAGACGGTGACTACAGACTATGGCTACACCTTC,CASSETVTTDYGYTF,TRBV10-2,NA,NA,TRBJ1-2
TGTGCCAGCAGCGCCGCAGGGGGCAGCCAGCCCCAGCATTTT,CASSAAGGSQPQHF,TRBV9,NA,TRBD1,TRBJ1-5
TGTGCCAGCAGCTTACAGGGAATGAACACTGAAGCTTTCTTT,CASSLQGMNTEAFF,TRBV7-3,NA,NA,TRBJ1-1
TGCGCCAGCAGCGGGTCAACGACTCCGGCAGGAGGATTAGGCTATGGCTACACCTTC,CASSGSTTPAGGLGYGYTF,TRBV5-1,once,NA,TRBJ1-2
TGCGCCAGCAGCCAAGAACCCGGGAATGAGCAGTTCTTC,CASSQEPGNEQFF,TRBV4-1,NA,NA,TRBJ2-1
TGTGCCAGCAGCGTAGGAGGATTGACTGAAGCTTTCTTT,CASSVGGLTEAFF,TRBV9,once,NA,TRBJ1-1
TGTGCCAGCACCGGGACAGCCAAGCAGTACTTC,CASTGTAKQYF,TRBV6-6,NA,TRBD1,TRBJ2-7
TGTGCCAGCTGCTATCCCGTCCCTGAAGCTTTCTTT,CASCYPVPEAFF,TRBV6-5,few,NA,TRBJ1-1
TGTGCCAGTACCGCCGGACAGATAAGGCATTTT,CASTAGQIRHF,TRBV19,NA,NA,TRBJ1-5
TGTGCCAGCAGTTTCTGGACAGTCAGTACCTCGGTCTACGAGCAGTACTTC,CASSFWTVSTSVYEQYF,TRBV28,NA,NA,TRBJ2-7
TGTGCCAGCAGCGAAAAGGGGGTTAGCAATGAGCAGTTCTTC,CASSEKGVSNEQFF,TRBV3-1/TRBV3-2,NA,NA,TRBJ2-1
TGTGCCAGCAGCGTAGGGTCAGTCTCTGGAAACACCATATATTTT,CASSVGSVSGNTIYF,TRBV9,NA,NA,TRBJ1-3
TGTGCCACCAGTATGGGACAGGACCACCTATCTGGGGCCAACGTCCTGACTTTC,CATSMGQDHLSGANVLTF,TRBV24-1,NA,TRBD1,TRBJ2-6